One and the same sample provided the 20 T cell receptor beta chains below, sequenced in a study of cytomegalovirus exposure and HLA in healthy donors. Using immunoSEQ multiplex PCR, the repertoire was profiled, and TCRdb retains in-frame clones only, with some absent. The table lists under 150,000 clones, roughly four fifths of them singletons. Sequenced sample: PBMCs. All receptors derive from a woman between 25 and 40 years old in good health and CMV-seronegative.

The chain is built from TRBV4-2 and TRBJ1-4; a weak D match, TRBD1 (5 bases). This CDR3 has 13 residues. The V gene lost 4 bases and the J gene lost 8 bases, with 11 bases spanning the gap. CDR1 is LGHNA, CDR2 YNFKEQ, per germline. This CDR3 is CASSPMTVEKLFF. CDR3 sequence (DNA): TGTGCCAGCAGCCCAATGACAGTGGAAAAACTGTTTTTT.

V usage is TRBV5-5 and J usage is TRBJ1-1; D not certain. Germline V lookup: CDR1 SGHKS, CDR2 YYEKEE (reference sequence). The CDR3 consists of 13 residues. Trimming removed 2 bases from V and 1 base from J, with 6 bases in between. The CDR3 nucleotides are TGTGCCAGCAGCTTTGGCAGGAACACTGAAGCTTTCTTT. It translates to CASSFGRNTEAFF.

V and J are TRBV28 and TRBJ2-1, with D maybe TRBD2 (6 bases). CDR1 MDHEN and CDR2 SYDVKM come from the germline V gene. The CDR3 covers 14 residues. The V end was cut by 7 bases, the J end by 8 bases, with 18 bases between. DNA of the CDR3: TGTGCCAGCAAGACCGGGGGTACTCCCCATGAGCAGTTCTTC. It is translated as CASKTGGTPHEQFF. Variable domain in full (rest from reference TRBV28 and TRBJ2-1): DVKVTQSSRYLVKRTGEKVFLECVQDMDHENMFWYRQDPGLGLRLIYFSYDVKMKEKGDIPEGYSVSREKKERFSLILESASTNQTSMYLCASKTGGTPHEQFFGPGTRLTVL.

The rearrangement joins TRBV19 to TRBJ1-1; D not resolved. The CDR3 contains 11 residues. Trimming removed 6 bases at V and 11 bases at J, with 13 bases between. In germline, CDR1 is LNHDA, CDR2 SQIVND (reference sequence). The CDR3 DNA is TGTGCCAGTAGGATGGAGGTTTCGGCTTTCTTT. Translated: CASRMEVSAFF.

The table lists this clone with a count of one. This chain connects TRBV7-9 to TRBJ2-7, with 9 bases that match TRBD1. The V gene's germline CDR1 is SEHNR and CDR2 FQNEAQ (reference sequence). The CDR3 totals 16 residues. J was trimmed by 7 bases and V by 4 bases; bases with no gene match: 14. The CDR3 spells CASSSPFGTGFGEQYF. The CDR3 DNA is TGTGCCAGCAGCTCCCCGTTTGGGACAGGGTTCGGAGAGCAGTACTTC. The full variable domain, in which reference TRBV7-9 and TRBJ2-7 provide the parts outside the CDR3, is DTGVSQNPRHKITKRGQNVTFRCDPISEHNRLYWYRQTLGQGPEFLTYFQNEAQLEKSRLLSDRFSAERPKGSFSTLEIQRTEQGDSAMYLCASSSPFGTGFGEQYFGPGTRLTVT.

This chain links TRBV5-4 with TRBJ1-2, with D hard to call. The CDR3 extends over 15 amino acids. Germline loops: CDR1 SGHNT, CDR2 YYREEE (reference sequence). Trimming shortened V by 0 bases and J by 0 bases, and 9 bases separated the two germline ends. Here the CDR3 DNA reads TGTGCCAGCAGCTTGGGAGGGCAAGCTAACTATGGCTACACCTTC. It codes for CASSLGGQANYGYTF.

This clone has just one count. The J gene is TRBJ2-1, the V gene TRBV6-5; 9 nucleotides line up with TRBD2. Germline lookup yields CDR1 MNHEY and CDR2 SVGAGI. The CDR3 runs 15 residues. J gave up 9 bases and V 6 bases, and 12 bases lay outside the gene matches. This chain's CDR3 is CASRGSGGRRSEQFF. CDR3 nucleotide sequence: TGTGCCAGCAGGGGGAGCGGGGGGCGGCGGAGTGAGCAGTTCTTC.

The table lists this clone with a count of one. The V call is TRBV4-1, the J call TRBJ1-2, with no clear D. Germline V gene lookup returns CDR1 MGHRA and CDR2 YSYEKL. Trimming left V 0 bases short and J 4 bases short, with 9 bases between. This CDR3 is built from 14 residues. The chain's CDR3 is CASSQERGIYGYTF. CDR3 nucleotide sequence: TGCGCCAGCAGCCAAGAGAGAGGGATCTATGGCTACACCTTC.

The rearrangement joins TRBV5-1 to TRBJ2-1, with D tentatively TRBD2 (5 bases). In germline, CDR1 is SGHRS, CDR2 YFSETQ. V lost 1 base and J 8 bases, leaving 25 bases between the germline ends. CDR3 size: 18 residues. The CDR3 DNA reads TGCGCCAGCAGCTTGAGCCCGGCAATCCTAAGCTCGGGGTATGAGCAGTTCTTC. Translating it yields CASSLSPAILSSGYEQFF.

The CDR3 DNA follows: TGTGCCAGCAGACGCGGGACAGACGCGAACACCGGGGAGCTGTTTTTT. Translated, it gives CASRRGTDANTGELFF. This sequence joins TRBV5-4 and TRBJ2-2; the D gene is possibly TRBD1 (7 bases). In germline, CDR1 is SGHNT, CDR2 YYREEE (reference sequence). With 5 bases removed from V and 0 bases from J, the gap between germline ends came to 14 bases. The length of the CDR3 is 16 residues.

The rearrangement links TRBV4-3 to TRBJ2-3; possible D gene TRBD2, 7 bases. The germline V gene encodes CDR1 LGHNA and CDR2 YSLEER. This CDR3 has 16 residues. V dropped 2 bases and J dropped 4 bases, with 16 bases sitting between them. CDR3 region: CASSQNPGGTSDTQYF. CDR3 coding DNA: TGCGCCAGCAGCCAAAATCCGGGGGGCACCTCAGATACGCAGTATTTT.

This sequence joins TRBV7-3 and TRBJ1-1; D not certain. The V and J ends lost 4 bases and 1 base respectively, with 7 bases between them. CDR3 size: 13 residues. Germline V gives CDR1 SGHTA, CDR2 FQGTGA. The CDR3 region has the DNA TGTGCCAGCAGCTCATACACGAACACTGAAGCTTTCTTT. It translates to CASSSYTNTEAFF.

The chain has TRBV7-8 and TRBJ2-5, with D possibly being TRBD2 (5 bases). V was cut by 11 bases and J by 7 bases, with 20 bases left in between. Germline CDR1 reads SGHVS; CDR2 reads FQNEAQ. CDR3 length: 13 residues. DNA for the CDR3: TGTGCCCTCTCCCGGGGATCACCCTGGACCCAGTACTTC. It codes for CALSRGSPWTQYF.

This chain joins TRBV5-6 and TRBJ2-2; 9 nucleotides agree with TRBD2. This CDR3 is 15 amino acids long. Germline loops: CDR1 SGHDT, CDR2 YYEEEE. The V and J ends lost 2 bases and 8 bases, in that order; junction bases with no gene match: 7. CDR3 in amino acids: CASSFPGLARGELFF. For the CDR3, the DNA is TGTGCCAGCAGCTTCCCGGGACTAGCTCGGGGGGAGCTGTTTTTT. Complete variable domain (other parts from reference TRBV5-6 and TRBJ2-2): DAGVTQSPTHLIKTRGQQVTLRCSPKSGHDTVSWYQQALGQGPQFIFQYYEEEERQRGNFPDRFSGHQFPNYSSELNVNALLLGDSALYLCASSFPGLARGELFFGEGSRLTVL.

The CDR3 reads CATSWGLATNEKLFF. CDR3 coding DNA: TGTGCCACCAGTTGGGGGCTTGCAACTAATGAAAAACTGTTTTTT. V usage is TRBV15 and J usage is TRBJ1-4, with TRBD1 as a possible D gene (6 bases). V dropped 6 bases and J dropped 0 bases, with 11 bases sitting between them. The CDR3 has 15 residues. Germline CDR1 is LNHNV and CDR2 is YYDKDF (reference sequence).

This clone appeared a single time. The chain joins TRBV2 to TRBJ1-2; D is uncertain. There are 14 residues in the CDR3. V lost 3 bases and J lost 2, with 10 bases in between. Germline CDR1 SNHLY, CDR2 FYNNEI. The CDR3 sequence is CASSDKPGNYGYTF. The CDR3 DNA is TGTGCCAGCAGTGATAAGCCAGGAAACTATGGCTACACCTTC.

V gene TRBV28 combines with J gene TRBJ1-5; D is undetermined. Trimming stripped 2 bases from V and 9 bases from J, with 14 bases between. Germline CDR1 is MDHEN and CDR2 is SYDVKM. This CDR3 has 14 amino acids. This chain's CDR3 is CASSLGGPRSPQHF. Here the CDR3 DNA reads TGTGCCAGCAGTTTAGGAGGGCCTCGGTCGCCCCAGCATTTT.

The chain joins TRBV2 to TRBJ2-7; 8 nucleotides match TRBD1. V was clipped by 7 bases and J by 0 bases; unmatched bases: 11. In germline, CDR1 is SNHLY, CDR2 FYNNEI. The CDR3 totals 16 residues. The DNA of the CDR3 is TGTGCCAGCACTAGATATCAGGGGGCGCGCTCCTACGAGCAGTACTTC. This translates into CASTRYQGARSYEQYF.

The chain combines TRBV7-2 with TRBJ2-7, with 8 bases fitting TRBD1. V shed 5 bases, J shed 0 bases, and the junction held 6 bases outside the gene matches. CDR1 is SGHTA, CDR2 FQGNSA, per germline. CDR3 length equals 15 residues. As DNA, the CDR3 is TGTGCCAGCAGCCCTGGGACAGGACTCTCCTACGAGCAGTACTTC. Its protein product is CASSPGTGLSYEQYF.

The chain is built from TRBV27 and TRBJ1-1, with 7 positions matching TRBD1. Germline V gene sequence: CDR1 MNHEY, CDR2 SMNVEV (reference sequence). This CDR3 comprises 15 residues. V dropped 3 bases and J dropped 3; count of bases not matched to a gene: 7. In DNA, the CDR3 is TGTGCCAGCAGTTTCGTAGGACAGGCCTACACTGAAGCTTTCTTT. As protein: CASSFVGQAYTEAFF.